This paragraph reports one T cell receptor (beta chain). No antigen is known for it. The source of the sample is a study of CD8 T cells in Susac syndrome. Across the whole study: Susac syndrome patients were untreated, on corticosteroids with some adding intravenous immunoglobulin, or on intravenous immunoglobulin only.

The CDR3 covers 14 residues. Trimming at V came to 3 bases and at J to 5 bases, leaving 5 bases not matched to a gene. Germline lookup yields CDR1 SGDLS and CDR2 YYNGEE. The study sequenced TCR beta in blood CD8+ and CD4+ T cells. Random hexamers served to reverse transcribe roughly 0.45 to 1 ug RNA. TCRdb called the immunoSEQ multiplex PCR reads again in MiXCR, with one record for every CDR3 protein. Of roughly 140,000 distinct CDR3 sequences listed, around 95% are singletons. The study's findings and limits: The study acknowledged a relatively small number of individuals in its TCR sequencing and HLA analysis. CD4+ T cell repertoires in Susac syndrome lacked clonal expansion.

The origin of this receptor is a human donor with Susac syndrome. The rearrangement links TRBV9 to TRBJ2-5, with TRBD1 matching over 9 bases. Specimen: CD4+ T cells from PBMCs. CDR3 in DNA: TGTGCCAGCAGCGCGCGGACAGGGGTTGAGACCCAGTACTTC. Translation gives CASSARTGVETQYF.